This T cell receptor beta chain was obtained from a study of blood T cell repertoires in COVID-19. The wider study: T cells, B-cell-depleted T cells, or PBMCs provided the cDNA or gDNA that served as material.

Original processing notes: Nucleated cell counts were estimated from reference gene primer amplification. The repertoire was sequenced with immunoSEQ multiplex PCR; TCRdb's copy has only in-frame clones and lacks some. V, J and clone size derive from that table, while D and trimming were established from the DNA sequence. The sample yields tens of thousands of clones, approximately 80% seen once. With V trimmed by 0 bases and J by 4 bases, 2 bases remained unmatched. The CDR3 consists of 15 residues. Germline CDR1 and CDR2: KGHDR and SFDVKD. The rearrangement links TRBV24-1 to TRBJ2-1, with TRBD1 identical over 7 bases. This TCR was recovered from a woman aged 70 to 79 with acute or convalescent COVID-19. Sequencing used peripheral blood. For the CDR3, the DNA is TGTGCCACCAGTGATTTGACAGGGGCGTACAATGAGCAGTTCTTC. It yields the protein CATSDLTGAYNEQFF.